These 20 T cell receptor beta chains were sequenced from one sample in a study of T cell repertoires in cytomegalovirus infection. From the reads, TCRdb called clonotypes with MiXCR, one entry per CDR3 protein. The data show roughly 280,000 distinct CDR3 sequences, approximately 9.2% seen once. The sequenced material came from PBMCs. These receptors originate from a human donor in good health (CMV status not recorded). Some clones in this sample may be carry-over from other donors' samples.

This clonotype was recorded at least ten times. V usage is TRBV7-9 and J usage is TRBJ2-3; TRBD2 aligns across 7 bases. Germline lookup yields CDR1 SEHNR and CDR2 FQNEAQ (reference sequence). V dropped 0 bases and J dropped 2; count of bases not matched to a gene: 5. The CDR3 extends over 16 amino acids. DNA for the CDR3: TGTGCCAGCAGCTTAGCGGGCGGGAGACCCACAGATACGCAGTATTTT. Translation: CASSLAGGRPTDTQYF.

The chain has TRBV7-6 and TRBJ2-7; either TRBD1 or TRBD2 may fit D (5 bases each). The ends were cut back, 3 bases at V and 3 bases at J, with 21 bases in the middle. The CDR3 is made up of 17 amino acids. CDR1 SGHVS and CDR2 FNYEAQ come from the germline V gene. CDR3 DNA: TGTGCCAGCAGCTTGGTGTTGGGGGAAAGGATAAACTACGAGCAGTACTTC. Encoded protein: CASSLVLGERINYEQYF.

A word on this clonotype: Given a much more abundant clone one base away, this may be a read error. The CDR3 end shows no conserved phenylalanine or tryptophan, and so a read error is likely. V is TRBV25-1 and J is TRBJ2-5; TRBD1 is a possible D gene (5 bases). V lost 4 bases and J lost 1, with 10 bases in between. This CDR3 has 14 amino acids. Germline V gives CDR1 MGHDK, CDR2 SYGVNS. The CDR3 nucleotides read TGTGCCAGCAGTGCAGACAGTTCCCAAGAGACCCAGTACTCC. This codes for CASSADSSQETQYS.

CDR3 region: CASSSSGASGANEQFF. In DNA form, the CDR3 reads TGTGCCAGCAGCTCCTCTGGGGCTAGCGGGGCCAATGAGCAGTTCTTC. The chain is built from TRBV7-2 and TRBJ2-1; 9 nucleotides match TRBD2. The CDR3 has 16 residues. CDR1 is SGHTA and CDR2 is FQGNSA in the germline V gene. V shed 4 bases, J shed 6 bases, and the junction held 10 bases outside the gene matches.

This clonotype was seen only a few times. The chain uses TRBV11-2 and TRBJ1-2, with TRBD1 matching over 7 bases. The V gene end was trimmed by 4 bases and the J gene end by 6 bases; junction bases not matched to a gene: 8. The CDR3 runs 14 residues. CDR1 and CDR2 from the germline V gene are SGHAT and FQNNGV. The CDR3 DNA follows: TGTGCCAGCAGCTCGACACAGGGGTGGGATGGCTACACCTTC. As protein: CASSSTQGWDGYTF.

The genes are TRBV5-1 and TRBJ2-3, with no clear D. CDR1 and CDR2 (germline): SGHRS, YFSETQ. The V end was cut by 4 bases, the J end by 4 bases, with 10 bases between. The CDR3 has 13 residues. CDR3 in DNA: TGCGCCAGCAGCCAGGCGCTGGCAGATACGCAGTATTTT. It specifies CASSQALADTQYF.

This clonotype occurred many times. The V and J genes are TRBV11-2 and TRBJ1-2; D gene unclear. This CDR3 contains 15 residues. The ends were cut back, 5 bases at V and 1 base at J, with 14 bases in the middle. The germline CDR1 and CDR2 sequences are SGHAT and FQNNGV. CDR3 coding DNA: TGTGCCAGCAGCCTATTCTCCGGGTTTAACTATGGCTACACCTTC. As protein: CASSLFSGFNYGYTF.

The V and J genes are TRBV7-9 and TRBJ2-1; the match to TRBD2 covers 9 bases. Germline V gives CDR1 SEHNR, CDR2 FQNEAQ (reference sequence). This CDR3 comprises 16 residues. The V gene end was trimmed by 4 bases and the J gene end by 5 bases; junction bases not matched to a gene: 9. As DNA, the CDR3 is TGTGCCAGCAGCTCCCCGGCGGGAGGGCCGAACAATGAGCAGTTCTTC. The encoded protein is CASSSPAGGPNNEQFF.

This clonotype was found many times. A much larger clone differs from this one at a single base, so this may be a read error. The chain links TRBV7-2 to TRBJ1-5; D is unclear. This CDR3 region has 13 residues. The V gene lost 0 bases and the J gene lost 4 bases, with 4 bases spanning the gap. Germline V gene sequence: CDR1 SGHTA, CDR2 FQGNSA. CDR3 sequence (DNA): TGTGCCAGCAGCTTAGCAGAGAATCAGCCCCAGCATTTT. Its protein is CASSLAENQPQHF.

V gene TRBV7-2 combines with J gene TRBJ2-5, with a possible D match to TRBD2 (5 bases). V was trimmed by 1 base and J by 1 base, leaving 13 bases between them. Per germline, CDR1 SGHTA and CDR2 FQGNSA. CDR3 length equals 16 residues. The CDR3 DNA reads TGTGCCAGCAGCTTAGTCCCCGGACTGATCCAAGAGACCCAGTACTTC. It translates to CASSLVPGLIQETQYF.

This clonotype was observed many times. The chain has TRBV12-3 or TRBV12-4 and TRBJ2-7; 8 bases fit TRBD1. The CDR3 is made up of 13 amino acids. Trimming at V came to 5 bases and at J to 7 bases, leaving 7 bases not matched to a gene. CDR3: CASSPGQGWEQYF. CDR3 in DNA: TGTGCCAGCAGTCCCGGACAGGGCTGGGAGCAGTACTTC.

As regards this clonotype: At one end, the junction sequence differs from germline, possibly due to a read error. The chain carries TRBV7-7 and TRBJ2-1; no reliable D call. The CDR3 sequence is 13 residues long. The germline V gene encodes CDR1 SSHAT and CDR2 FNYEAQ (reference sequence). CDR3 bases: TGTGCTAGCAGCTTATCACCCATGAATGAGCAGTTCTTC. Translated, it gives CASSLSPMNEQFF.

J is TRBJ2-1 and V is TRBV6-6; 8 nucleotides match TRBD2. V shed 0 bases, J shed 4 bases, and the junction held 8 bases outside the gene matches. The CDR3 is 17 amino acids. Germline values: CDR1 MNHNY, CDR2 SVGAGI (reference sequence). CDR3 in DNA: TGTGCCAGCAGTTACTCGACGTCGACTAGCGAATACAATGAGCAGTTCTTC. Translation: CASSYSTSTSEYNEQFF.

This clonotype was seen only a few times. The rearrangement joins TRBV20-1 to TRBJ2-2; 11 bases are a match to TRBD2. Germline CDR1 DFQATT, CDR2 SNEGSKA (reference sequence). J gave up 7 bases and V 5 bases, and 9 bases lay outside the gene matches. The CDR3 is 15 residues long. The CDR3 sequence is CSAQVSGRGSGELFF. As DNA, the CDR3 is TGCAGTGCTCAAGTTAGCGGGAGGGGGAGCGGGGAGCTGTTTTTT.

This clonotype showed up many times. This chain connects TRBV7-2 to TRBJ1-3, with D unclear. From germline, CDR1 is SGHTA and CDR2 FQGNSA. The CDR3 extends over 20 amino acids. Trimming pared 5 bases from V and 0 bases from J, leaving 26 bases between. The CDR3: CASSPLGGRTLKSSGNTIYF. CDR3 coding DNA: TGTGCCAGCAGCCCGCTAGGCGGCAGGACCCTGAAAAGCTCTGGAAACACCATATATTTT.

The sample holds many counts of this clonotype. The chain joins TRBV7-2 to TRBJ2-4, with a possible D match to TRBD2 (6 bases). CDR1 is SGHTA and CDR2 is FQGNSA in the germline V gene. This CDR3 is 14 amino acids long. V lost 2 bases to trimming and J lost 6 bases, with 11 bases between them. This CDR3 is CASSLFAGPNIQYF. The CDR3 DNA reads TGTGCCAGCAGCTTATTCGCGGGACCAAACATTCAGTACTTC.

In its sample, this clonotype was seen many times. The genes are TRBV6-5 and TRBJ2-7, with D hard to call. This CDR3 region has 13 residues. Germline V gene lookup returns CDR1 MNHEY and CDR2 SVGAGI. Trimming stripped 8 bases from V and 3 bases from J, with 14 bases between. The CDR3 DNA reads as TGTGCCAGCGGGATAGACTGGAACTACGAGCAGTACTTC. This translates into CASGIDWNYEQYF.

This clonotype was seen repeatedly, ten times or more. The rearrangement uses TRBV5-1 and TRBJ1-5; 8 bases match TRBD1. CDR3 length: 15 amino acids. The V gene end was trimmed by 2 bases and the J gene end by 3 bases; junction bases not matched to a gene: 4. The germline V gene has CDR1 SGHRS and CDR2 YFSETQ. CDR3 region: CASSLGDRFNQPQHF. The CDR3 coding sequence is TGCGCCAGCAGCTTAGGGGACAGGTTCAATCAGCCCCAGCATTTT. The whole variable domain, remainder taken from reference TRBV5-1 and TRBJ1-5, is KAGVTQTPRYLIKTRGQQVTLSCSPISGHRSVSWYQQTPGQGLQFLFEYFSETQRNKGNFPGRFSGRQFSNSRSEMNVSTLELGDSALYLCASSLGDRFNQPQHFGDGTRLSIL.

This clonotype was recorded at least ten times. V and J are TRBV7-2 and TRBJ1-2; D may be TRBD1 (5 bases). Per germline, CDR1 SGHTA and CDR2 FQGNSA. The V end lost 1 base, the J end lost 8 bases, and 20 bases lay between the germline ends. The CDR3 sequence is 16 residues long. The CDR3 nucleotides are TGTGCCAGCAGCTTAGAGTCTTCGGCGAGGGGTAGCGGCTACACCTTC. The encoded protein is CASSLESSARGSGYTF.

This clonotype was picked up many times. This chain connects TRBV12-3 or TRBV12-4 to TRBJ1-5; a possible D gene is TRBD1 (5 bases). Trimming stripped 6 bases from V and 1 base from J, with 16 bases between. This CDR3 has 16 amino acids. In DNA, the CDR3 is TGTGCCAGCAGCCCGAATCGGGGGGGAAGCAATCAGCCCCAGCATTTT. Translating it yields CASSPNRGGSNQPQHF.